This T cell receptor beta chain is drawn from a study of cytomegalovirus exposure and HLA in healthy donors. Study-wide findings and caveats: A previous analysis found most TCR beta V segments productive roughly 87% or roughly 30% of the time. A link between a missense DCLRE1C variant and TCR beta V- and J-gene trimming emerged from a later analysis. An assumption of roughly uniform sequencing depth across donors underlay the presence/absence analyses. Diagnosis of cytomegalovirus status made by the classifier reportedly showed high specificity and sensitivity.

Details on this clone: Its matching antigen is unknown.

In the PCR, 60 Vbeta and 13 Jbeta primers were used. The assay was immunoSEQ multiplex PCR, and TCRdb's table has in-frame clones only and misses some. The table shows some 150,000 clones, with 70% to 80% occurring only once. This CDR3 contains 17 residues. V was pared by 2 bases and J by 4 bases, with 10 bases of the junction left unmatched. The receptor was isolated from a human donor in good health. This chain joins TRBV5-3 and TRBJ2-5; 11 bases align to TRBD2. TRBV5-3 is treated as an ORF (open reading frame) with a function not yet certain. Sequences were obtained from PBMCs. CDR3 amino acids: CARSFPWGSGGVETQYF. In DNA form, the CDR3 reads TGTGCCAGAAGCTTTCCGTGGGGTAGCGGGGGGGTAGAGACCCAGTACTTC.